This entry lists 31 T cell receptor beta chains sequenced from one sample in a study of blood T cell repertoires in COVID-19. Assay used: immunoSEQ multiplex PCR; TCRdb lists only in-frame clones, some missing. The sample has 37,000 or so clones, around nine tenths seen once. Sequencing used peripheral blood. These receptors came from a human donor in a cohort sampled during active COVID-19.

V is TRBV27 and J is TRBJ2-7, with D perhaps TRBD2 (7 bases). Trimming cost V 7 bases and J 3 bases, with 16 bases left between them. Germline CDR1 is MNHEY and CDR2 is SMNVEV (reference sequence). The CDR3 loop spans 14 amino acids. CDR3 coding DNA: TGTGCCAGCAATCAAAGGGGGGGTGGCTACGAGCAGTACTTC. Protein: CASNQRGGGYEQYF.

This chain joins TRBV6-5 and TRBJ2-7, with D unresolved. Trimming stripped 6 bases from V and 3 bases from J, with 6 bases between. The CDR3 is 11 amino acids. Germline CDR1 and CDR2: MNHEY and SVGAGI. The CDR3 DNA is TGTGCCAGCAGGCGCGACTACGAGCAGTACTTC. Amino acid sequence: CASRRDYEQYF.

This chain links TRBV11-3 with TRBJ2-6; a weak D match, TRBD2 (5 bases). Trimming shortened V by 5 bases and J by 0 bases, and 11 bases separated the two germline ends. The CDR3 runs to 16 residues. The germline CDR1 and CDR2 sequences are SGHNT and YENEEA. The CDR3 sequence is CASSREFSSGANVLTF. As DNA, the CDR3 is TGTGCCAGCAGCCGGGAATTTAGCTCTGGGGCCAACGTCCTGACTTTC.

This clone has only one observation. The chain links TRBV6-5 to TRBJ2-3; 8 nucleotides agree with TRBD2. The CDR3 has 14 amino acids. The junction had 7 bases not matched to a gene; V was cut back by 6 bases and J by 5 bases. The germline CDR1 and CDR2 sequences are MNHEY and SVGAGI. The CDR3 loop is CASRTGGAVDTQYF. In DNA, the CDR3 is TGTGCCAGCAGAACCGGGGGGGCTGTAGATACGCAGTATTTT.

CDR3 in DNA: TGTGCCAGCAGTGAAGCGCGTCCGGGGATCGGCTATGGCTACACCTTC. Its protein product is CASSEARPGIGYGYTF. The rearrangement links TRBV6-1 to TRBJ1-2; the D is unclear. Germline V gives CDR1 MNHNS, CDR2 SASEGT. This CDR3 region has 16 residues. Between the trimmed V and J ends, which lost 0 bases and 4 bases, there was a span of 15 bases.

The V gene is TRBV7-7, the J gene TRBJ2-7; D is perhaps TRBD1 (6 bases). This CDR3 has 13 residues. The germline V gene has CDR1 SSHAT and CDR2 FNYEAQ (reference sequence). V lost 5 bases and J 6 bases, leaving 14 bases between the germline ends. The CDR3 sequence is CASSPGTRSEQYF. CDR3 nucleotide sequence: TGTGCCAGCAGCCCCGGGACAAGAAGCGAGCAGTACTTC. Supplemented by reference TRBV7-7 and TRBJ2-7, the full variable domain reads GAGVSQSPRYKVTKRGQDVTLRCDPISSHATLYWYQQALGQGPEFLTYFNYEAQPDKSGLPSDRFSAERPEGSISTLTIQRTEQRDSAMYRCASSPGTRSEQYFGPGTRLTVT.

The genes are TRBV10-2 and TRBJ2-7, with 7 bases aligning to TRBD2. The V and J ends lost 2 bases and 3 bases, in that order; junction bases with no gene match: 13. Germline V gene data show CDR1 as WSHSY and CDR2 as SAAADI. The CDR3 loop spans 17 amino acids. CDR3: CASSEKGQTGGGYEQYF. CDR3 nucleotides: TGCGCCAGCAGTGAGAAGGGGCAGACGGGAGGCGGCTACGAGCAGTACTTC.

This chain links TRBV7-8 with TRBJ2-2, with D tentatively TRBD1 (5 bases). CDR1 and CDR2 from the germline V gene are SGHVS and FQNEAQ. Deletions cut 5 bases from V and 5 bases from J, with 15 bases between. The CDR3 covers 15 residues. The CDR3 nucleotides are TGTGCCAGCAGCATAGACAGTTTGGTAACCGGGGAGCTGTTTTTT. This gives the protein CASSIDSLVTGELFF.

This rearrangement joins TRBV7-2 to TRBJ1-1; D remains unclear. Germline V gene data show CDR1 as SGHTA and CDR2 as FQGNSA. Trimming left V 3 bases short and J 5 bases short, with 10 bases between. CDR3 length: 13 amino acids. The DNA of the CDR3 is TGTGCCAGCAGCTTCGCCGCGGGAACTGAAGCTTTCTTT. Its translation: CASSFAAGTEAFF.

CDR3 sequence: CASRREHQETQYF. The CDR3 nucleotides are TGTGCCAGCCGACGGGAGCACCAAGAGACCCAGTACTTC. The chain couples TRBV7-9 to TRBJ2-5; TRBD2 might be the D (6 bases). V dropped 8 bases and J dropped 0 bases, with 10 bases sitting between them. Germline CDR1 SEHNR, CDR2 FQNEAQ (reference sequence). The CDR3 loop spans 13 amino acids.

The chain couples TRBV3-1 (or the pseudogene TRBV3-2) to TRBJ1-1; 9 bases map to TRBD1. With 4 bases clipped from V and 5 bases from J, the junction kept 11 bases outside the gene matches. Germline CDR1 and CDR2: LGHDT and YNNKEL (reference sequence). The CDR3 runs 16 residues. The CDR3 DNA is TGTGCCAGCAGCCCCCCCGGGACAGGGAGGGGGACTGAAGCTTTCTTT. Its translation is CASSPPGTGRGTEAFF.

The V gene is TRBV9, the J gene TRBJ2-1, with 10 nucleotides matching TRBD1. Germline V gene data show CDR1 as SGDLS and CDR2 as YYNGEE. J lost 2 bases, V lost 6 bases, and 5 bases had no gene match. This CDR3 has 15 amino acids. CDR3 DNA sequence: TGTGCCAGCACCCTCGGACAGGGGGCCTACAATGAGCAGTTCTTC. This codes for CASTLGQGAYNEQFF.

The chain employs TRBV5-5 and TRBJ2-6; 11 bases align to TRBD1. Germline trimming cut 0 bases from V and 0 bases from J; bases unmatched to any gene: 5. The CDR3 consists of 19 residues. The germline gives CDR1 SGHKS, CDR2 YYEKEE (reference sequence). CDR3 residues: CASSLAGTGGPSGANVLTF. DNA of the CDR3: TGTGCCAGCAGCTTGGCCGGGACAGGGGGTCCCTCTGGGGCCAACGTCCTGACTTTC. Full variable domain (rest looked up from reference TRBV5-5 and TRBJ2-6): DAGVTQSPTHLIKTRGQQVTLRCSPISGHKSVSWYQQVLGQGPQFIFQYYEKEERGRGNFPDRFSARQFPNYSSELNVNALLLGDSALYLCASSLAGTGGPSGANVLTFGAGSRLTVL.

This clone was recorded once. The rearrangement joins TRBV7-9 to TRBJ2-1; no definite D call. CDR1 is SEHNR and CDR2 is FQNEAQ in the germline V gene (reference sequence). The CDR3 consists of 15 residues. V was pared by 2 bases and J by 1 base, with 9 bases between. The CDR3 sequence is CASSLRPGSYNEQFF. CDR3 nucleotides: TGTGCCAGCAGCTTACGGCCAGGTTCCTACAATGAGCAGTTCTTC.

J is TRBJ2-4 and V is TRBV30, with no clear D. CDR1 is GTSNPN and CDR2 is SVGIG in the germline V gene (reference sequence). This CDR3 has 16 amino acids. With 3 bases removed from V and 3 bases from J, the gap between germline ends came to 18 bases. In nucleotides, the CDR3 is TGTGCCTGGAGCTTGGCAGGAATGTTGGTCAAAAACATTCAGTACTTC. As protein: CAWSLAGMLVKNIQYF.

The chain uses TRBV27 and TRBJ1-6; a possible D gene is TRBD1 (5 bases). The CDR3 extends over 15 amino acids. Per the germline V gene, CDR1 is MNHEY and CDR2 is SMNVEV (reference sequence). V lost 4 bases and J lost 7, with 14 bases in between. CDR3 DNA sequence: TGTGCCAGCAGTTCGACCCGTCCAGGGAATTCACCCCTCCACTTT. Translated: CASSSTRPGNSPLHF.

This sequence joins TRBV11-2 and TRBJ2-7; 9 bases fit TRBD1. This CDR3 is 16 amino acids long. Looked up from germline, CDR1 is SGHAT and CDR2 is FQNNGV. V lost 1 base and J lost 4; bases outside the gene matches: 8. CDR3 DNA: TGTGCCAGCAGCTTAGCCCGGGGGACAGGGAATTACGAGCAGTACTTC. This gives the protein CASSLARGTGNYEQYF. Drawing the rest from reference TRBV11-2 and TRBJ2-7, the complete variable domain is EAGVAQSPRYKIIEKRQSVAFWCNPISGHATLYWYQQILGQGPKLLIQFQNNGVVDDSQLPKDRFSAERLKGVDSTLKIQPAKLEDSAVYLCASSLARGTGNYEQYFGPGTRLTVT.

The V call is TRBV5-1, the J call TRBJ2-7, with 11 nucleotides matching TRBD1. The length of the CDR3 is 16 residues. Trimming removed 4 bases from V and 4 bases from J; junction bases left unmatched: 10. Germline-derived CDR1 and CDR2 are SGHRS and YFSETQ. The CDR3 spells CASSVAGTGGAYEQYF. DNA of the CDR3: TGCGCCAGCAGCGTCGCCGGGACAGGGGGGGCATACGAGCAGTACTTC.

V gene TRBV5-1 combines with J gene TRBJ1-1, with D possibly TRBD1 on 5 matching bases. Deletions cut 0 bases from V and 4 bases from J, with 10 bases between. The CDR3 loop spans 14 amino acids. Germline V gene sequence: CDR1 SGHRS, CDR2 YFSETQ. In DNA form, the CDR3 reads TGCGCCAGCAGCTTGGCCGCGGGGGGCACTGAAGCTTTCTTT. Protein product: CASSLAAGGTEAFF.

The chain links TRBV30 to TRBJ1-5; TRBD1 agrees at 9 bases. Germline V gene data show CDR1 as GTSNPN and CDR2 as SVGIG (reference sequence). The CDR3 spans 14 residues. V gave up 8 bases and J gave up 3 bases; unmatched junction bases: 8. In DNA, the CDR3 is TGTGCCAGCTCCGGACAGGGGTCCAATCAGCCCCAGCATTTT. This encodes CASSGQGSNQPQHF.

Here the CDR3 reads CASSDRGLGGYTF. CDR3 sequence (DNA): TGTGCCAGTAGTGACAGGGGGCTCGGTGGCTACACCTTC. The chain employs TRBV19 and TRBJ1-2; the match to TRBD1 covers 10 bases. The germline CDR1 and CDR2 sequences are LNHDA and SQIVND (reference sequence). V lost 5 bases and J lost 7; bases outside the gene matches: 4. The CDR3 is 13 amino acids.

The V gene is TRBV7-2, the J gene TRBJ1-4; 11 bases map to TRBD1. The CDR3 extends over 16 amino acids. Germline CDR1 is SGHTA and CDR2 is FQGNSA. V was pared by 3 bases and J by 3 bases, with 3 bases of the junction left unmatched. CDR3 bases: TGTGCCAGCAGCTTGGGACAGGGGGTTTCTAATGAAAAACTGTTTTTT. It yields the protein CASSLGQGVSNEKLFF.

The V gene is TRBV10-3, the J gene TRBJ2-1, with D possibly TRBD1 on 5 matching bases. Germline-derived CDR1 and CDR2 are ENHRY and SYGVKD. The CDR3 runs to 15 residues. The CDR3 DNA follows: TGTACCTCAGCAATAGGGCAGGGTACCTACAATGAGCAGTTCTTC. Its protein product is CTSAIGQGTYNEQFF.

The rearrangement joins TRBV7-9 to TRBJ1-4, with 10 bases fitting TRBD1. After removal of 5 bases from V and 7 bases from J, the junction contained 7 bases not matched to a gene. Germline assignment: CDR1 SEHNR and CDR2 FQNEAQ (reference sequence). This CDR3 is built from 15 residues. As DNA, the CDR3 is TGTGCCAGCAGCCAACGACAGGGGGCAGTTGAAAAACTGTTTTTT. As protein: CASSQRQGAVEKLFF. The complete variable domain, with remaining parts taken from reference TRBV7-9 and TRBJ1-4, reads DTGVSQNPRHKITKRGQNVTFRCDPISEHNRLYWYRQTLGQGPEFLTYFQNEAQLEKSRLLSDRFSAERPKGSFSTLEIQRTEQGDSAMYLCASSQRQGAVEKLFFGSGTQLSVL.

This clone was seen only once. V gene TRBV6-5 combines with J gene TRBJ1-1; 10 positions agree with TRBD1. CDR1 is MNHEY, CDR2 SVGAGI, per germline. The junction had 12 bases not matched to a gene; V was cut back by 10 bases and J by 4 bases. CDR3 size: 15 residues. The CDR3: CATNHGTGVTTEAFF. The DNA of the CDR3 is TGTGCCACTAACCACGGGACAGGGGTTACCACTGAAGCTTTCTTT.

V usage is TRBV4-1 and J usage is TRBJ2-3, with D perhaps matching TRBD2 (6 bases). V was shortened by 4 bases and J by 2 bases, with 10 bases between the two germline ends. The CDR3 loop spans 14 amino acids. Looked up from germline, CDR1 is MGHRA and CDR2 is YSYEKL. For the CDR3, the DNA is TGCGCCAGCAGCCGGGACTCTTTCACAGATACGCAGTATTTT. It yields the protein CASSRDSFTDTQYF.

This chain uses TRBV10-3 with TRBJ1-2; 8 positions match TRBD1. Germline CDR1 reads ENHRY; CDR2 reads SYGVKD. With 5 bases clipped from V and 13 bases from J, the junction kept 9 bases outside the gene matches. The CDR3 extends over 12 amino acids. This CDR3 reads CAISRDRRGFTF. The CDR3 DNA follows: TGTGCCATCAGTAGGGACAGGAGGGGATTCACCTTC.

J is TRBJ1-1 and V is TRBV5-6, with a tentative D call TRBD1 (5 bases). This CDR3 has 16 residues. V lost 4 bases and J 3 bases, leaving 19 bases between the germline ends. From germline, CDR1 is SGHDT and CDR2 YYEEEE. CDR3 DNA sequence: TGTGCCAGCAGCCCTATCGTGACAGTCCGACACACTGAAGCTTTCTTT. It yields the protein CASSPIVTVRHTEAFF.

CDR3 DNA: TGTGCCTGGAGTGTAACCCGGAGGGAGGGGACTGGCTACACCTTC. As protein: CAWSVTRREGTGYTF. V usage is TRBV30 and J usage is TRBJ1-2; D is possibly TRBD1 (5 bases). CDR3 size: 15 residues. Trimming took 0 bases from V and 7 from J, leaving 18 bases between them. Germline-derived CDR1 and CDR2 are GTSNPN and SVGIG (reference sequence).

The chain uses TRBV20-1 and TRBJ2-7; 9 nucleotides align to TRBD1. The CDR3 covers 16 residues. Germline V gene sequence: CDR1 DFQATT, CDR2 SNEGSKA (reference sequence). The trim removed 3 bases at V and 0 bases at J, leaving 9 bases unmatched. As DNA, the CDR3 is TGCAGTGCTAGTATTTGGGGACAGGGAAACTCCTACGAGCAGTACTTC. Protein: CSASIWGQGNSYEQYF.

The J gene is TRBJ1-2, the V gene TRBV2; D not certain. CDR1 and CDR2 (germline): SNHLY, FYNNEI. CDR3 length equals 13 residues. The V end lost 4 bases, the J end lost 0 bases, and 6 bases lay between the germline ends. The CDR3 sequence: CASSGEPNYGYTF. CDR3 coding DNA: TGTGCCAGCAGTGGGGAGCCTAACTATGGCTACACCTTC. Drawing the rest from reference TRBV2 and TRBJ1-2, the complete variable domain is EPEVTQTPSHQVTQMGQEVILRCVPISNHLYFYWYRQILGQKVEFLVSFYNNEISEKSEIFDDQFSVERPDGSNFTLKIRSTKLEDSAMYFCASSGEPNYGYTFGSGTRLTVV.